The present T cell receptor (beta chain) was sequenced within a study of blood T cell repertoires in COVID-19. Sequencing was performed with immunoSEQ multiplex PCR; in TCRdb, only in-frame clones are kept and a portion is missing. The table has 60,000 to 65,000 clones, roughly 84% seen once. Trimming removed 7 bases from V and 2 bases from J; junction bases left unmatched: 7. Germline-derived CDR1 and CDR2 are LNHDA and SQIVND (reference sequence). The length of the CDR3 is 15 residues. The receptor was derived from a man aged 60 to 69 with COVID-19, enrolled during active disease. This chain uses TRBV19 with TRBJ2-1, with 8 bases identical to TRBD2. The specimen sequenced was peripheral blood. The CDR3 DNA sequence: TGTGCCAGTATTCGAAGCGGGGGACCCTACAATGAGCAGTTCTTC. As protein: CASIRSGGPYNEQFF.